This T cell receptor (beta chain) emerged from a study of blood T cell repertoires in COVID-19. Looking at the study overall: There were acute and convalescent COVID-19 samples, and they came from the United States, Italy and Spain.

In the study's own analysis: For nucleated cells, counts were estimated from reference gene primer amplification. The data were produced by immunoSEQ multiplex PCR, yet TCRdb's version contains in-frame clones alone and is incomplete. Clonal size and the V and J genes are those of that table, whereas D and trimming came from the DNA. The top ten hold around 2% of the sample, which has 150,000 to 200,000 clones, 83% seen once. Looked up from germline, CDR1 is SGHTS and CDR2 is YDEGEE. This CDR3 is 14 amino acids long. V lost 4 bases, J lost 6 bases, and 8 bases stayed unmatched. This receptor was taken from a woman aged 80 or over with acute or convalescent COVID-19. This chain joins TRBV5-8 and TRBJ1-1, with TRBD1 matching 8 bases. Sequenced: peripheral blood. The DNA of the CDR3 is TGTGCCAGCAGCAGGCAGGACAGGGTGGCTGAAGCTTTCTTT. This codes for CASSRQDRVAEAFF.